The rows below give T cell receptor beta chains drawn from one sample of a study of blood T cell repertoires in COVID-19. Profiling relied on immunoSEQ multiplex PCR, and the TCRdb table lists in-frame clones only, not all of them. Of around 150,000 clones in the sample, 75% to 90% were seen once. Sequenced sample: peripheral blood. Every receptor here comes from a human donor with acute or convalescent COVID-19. The donor label of this sample is uncertain. CDR3s include the opening cysteine and the closing phenylalanine or tryptophan. The order of the fields is clone size, J gene, CDR3 length, V gene, D gene, CDR3 DNA, CDR3 protein. A D gene is named only where the DNA matches it firmly. Clone size is not always given. Where it is, it says once, few, many or a class for expanded clones.

size: few; J: TRBJ2-1; length: 16; V: TRBV3-1/TRBV3-2; D: TRBD1; DNA: TGTGCCAGCAGCCAACCGGACAGGGGAAGACTATATGAGCAGTTCTTC; CDR3: CASSQPDRGRLYEQFF
size: .; J: TRBJ1-4; length: 14; V: TRBV19; D: TRBD1; DNA: TGTGCCAGTAGGAGGACAGGGGGTAATGAAAAACTGTTTTTT; CDR3: CASRRTGGNEKLFF
size: once; J: TRBJ2-3; length: 16; V: TRBV7-9; D: TRBD1; DNA: TGTGCCAGCAGCTTACCGGGGACAGGGTGGTCAGATACGCAGTATTTT; CDR3: CASSLPGTGWSDTQYF
size: once; J: TRBJ2-2; length: 18; V: TRBV7-7; D: .; DNA: TGTGCCAGCAGCTTAGTGGAGGGTTCCGGGGGGAACACCGGGGAGCTGTTTTTT; CDR3: CASSLVEGSGGNTGELFF
size: .; J: TRBJ1-1; length: 15; V: TRBV18; D: TRBD1; DNA: TGTGCCAGCTCACCATCGACAGGGATGAACACTGAAGCTTTCTTT; CDR3: CASSPSTGMNTEAFF
size: .; J: TRBJ2-7; length: 12; V: TRBV7-6; D: .; DNA: TGTGCCAGCAGCCCACTCTCCTACGAGCAGTACTTC; CDR3: CASSPLSYEQYF
size: .; J: TRBJ1-1; length: 15; V: TRBV18; D: TRBD1; DNA: TGTGCCAGCTCACTCTCACAGGGGCTAGAAGATGAAGCTTTCTTT; CDR3: CASSLSQGLEDEAFF
size: once; J: TRBJ2-1; length: 15; V: TRBV5-4; D: .; DNA: TGTGCCAGCAGCTTGGAAGGGGGCTCCTACAATGAGCAGTTCTTC; CDR3: CASSLEGGSYNEQFF
size: .; J: TRBJ2-2; length: 15; V: TRBV3-1/TRBV3-2; D: .; DNA: TGTGCCAGCAGCCAAGGGCTAGGAAGAGGCGGGGAGCTGTTTTTT; CDR3: CASSQGLGRGGELFF
size: .; J: TRBJ1-1; length: 14; V: TRBV7-2; D: TRBD1; DNA: TGTGCCAGCAGCCCCTGGGACAGGGCGGGTGAAGCTTTCTTT; CDR3: CASSPWDRAGEAFF
size: .; J: TRBJ1-5; length: 15; V: TRBV18; D: TRBD1; DNA: TGTGCCAGCTCACCGGGGACAGAACGCAATCAGCCCCAGCATTTT; CDR3: CASSPGTERNQPQHF
size: .; J: TRBJ1-2; length: 14; V: TRBV18; D: .; DNA: TGTGCCAGCTCCGAAAATGGGGGGAAAGACGGCTACACCTTC; CDR3: CASSENGGKDGYTF
size: .; J: TRBJ2-3; length: 14; V: TRBV18; D: TRBD2; DNA: TGTGCCAGCTCACCACCCCGGGGGGAGGATACGCAGTATTTT; CDR3: CASSPPRGEDTQYF
size: .; J: TRBJ2-7; length: 14; V: TRBV11-2; D: TRBD1; DNA: TGTGCCAGCAGCACCCGGACAGGTTTGGGCGAGCAGTACTTC; CDR3: CASSTRTGLGEQYF
size: few; J: TRBJ1-1; length: 14; V: TRBV28; D: TRBD1; DNA: TGTGCCATTATCACAGGGGGAAGGAACACTGAAGCTTTCTTT; CDR3: CAIITGGRNTEAFF
size: once; J: TRBJ1-2; length: 14; V: TRBV5-1; D: .; DNA: TGCGCCAGCAGGGGTTCTTTGACAGAAAATGGCTACACCTTC; CDR3: CASRGSLTENGYTF
size: .; J: TRBJ1-1; length: 14; V: TRBV11-2; D: TRBD1; DNA: TGTGCCAGCAGCTTAGGGGGGACAGACACTGAAGCTTTCTTT; CDR3: CASSLGGTDTEAFF
size: few; J: TRBJ2-3; length: 18; V: TRBV28; D: TRBD2; DNA: TGTGCCAGCAGTCTCTCCCCAGGACTAGGCAGCATCACAGATACGCAGTATTTT; CDR3: CASSLSPGLGSITDTQYF
size: .; J: TRBJ1-4; length: 14; V: TRBV5-1; D: .; DNA: TGCGCCAGCAGCTTGTATGGCACTAATGAAAAACTGTTTTTT; CDR3: CASSLYGTNEKLFF
size: few; J: TRBJ1-3; length: 16; V: TRBV19; D: TRBD1; DNA: TGTGCCAGTAGTACCGGACAGGGACTTCCTGGAAACACCATATATTTT; CDR3: CASSTGQGLPGNTIYF
size: .; J: TRBJ2-5; length: 16; V: TRBV21-1; D: .; DNA: TGTGCCAGCAGCAAGGTAGGATCTAGCCCCCAAGAGACCCAGTACTTC; CDR3: CASSKVGSSPQETQYF
size: .; J: TRBJ1-6; length: 16; V: TRBV5-1; D: TRBD1; DNA: TGCGCCAGCAGCGCCGAGGACAGGTACCGAAAATCACCCCTCCACTTT; CDR3: CASSAEDRYRKSPLHF
size: .; J: TRBJ2-7; length: 13; V: TRBV2; D: .; DNA: TGTGCCAGCAGGGACAGCCTACTCTACGAGCAGTACTTC; CDR3: CASRDSLLYEQYF
size: .; J: TRBJ1-4; length: 17; V: TRBV9; D: .; DNA: TGTGCCAGCAGCGAGGGGGGGGCGCCCCGCGAGGAAGAAAAACTGTTTTTT; CDR3: CASSEGGAPREEEKLFF
size: .; J: TRBJ1-1; length: 11; V: TRBV30; D: .; DNA: TGTGCCTGGACAGGGTGGGCTGAAGCTTTCTTT; CDR3: CAWTGWAEAFF
size: .; J: TRBJ2-5; length: 13; V: TRBV6-6; D: .; DNA: TGTGCCAGCACCTACTTTAGAGAAGAGACCCAGTACTTC; CDR3: CASTYFREETQYF
size: once; J: TRBJ1-2; length: 13; V: TRBV28; D: TRBD1; DNA: TGTGCCATCCGGACAGGGGTGGCCTATGGCTACACCTTC; CDR3: CAIRTGVAYGYTF
size: .; J: TRBJ1-1; length: 12; V: TRBV3-1/TRBV3-2; D: TRBD1; DNA: TGTGCCAGCAGCCAGGGACAGCTTGAAGCTTTCTTT; CDR3: CASSQGQLEAFF
size: .; J: TRBJ2-1; length: 12; V: TRBV3-1/TRBV3-2; D: TRBD2; DNA: TGTGCCAGCAGCCCTAGCGGGGGGGGACAGTTCTTC; CDR3: CASSPSGGGQFF
size: .; J: TRBJ2-1; length: 17; V: TRBV7-8; D: .; DNA: TGTGCCAGCAGCTTAGTCACGGGGGTTGACTCCTACAATGAGCAGTTCTTC; CDR3: CASSLVTGVDSYNEQFF
size: few; J: TRBJ2-2; length: 16; V: TRBV28; D: TRBD2; DNA: TGTGCCAGCAGTAGTAGCGGGGGGGCTAAGGACGGGGAGCTGTTTTTT; CDR3: CASSSSGGAKDGELFF
size: .; J: TRBJ1-4; length: 18; V: TRBV28; D: .; DNA: TGTGCCAGCAGTTTTCTGGCTTCCCCTTCTGCAACTAATGAAAAACTGTTTTTT; CDR3: CASSFLASPSATNEKLFF
size: .; J: TRBJ1-1; length: 15; V: TRBV18; D: TRBD1; DNA: TGTGCCAGCTCACCGTGGGACAGGCCAAACACTGAAGCTTTCTTT; CDR3: CASSPWDRPNTEAFF
size: .; J: TRBJ1-5; length: 15; V: TRBV6-6; D: TRBD1; DNA: TGTGCCAGCAGAACCACCGGGACAGGCACGGGGCCCCAGCATTTT; CDR3: CASRTTGTGTGPQHF
size: .; J: TRBJ1-1; length: 14; V: TRBV6-5; D: TRBD1; DNA: TGTGGGACCGAGACAGGGGGCTTGAACACTGAAGCTTTCTTT; CDR3: CGTETGGLNTEAFF
size: .; J: TRBJ1-5; length: 14; V: TRBV2; D: .; DNA: TGTGCCAGCAGTGATGGCAGGGTCGGTCAGCCCCAGCATTTT; CDR3: CASSDGRVGQPQHF
size: once; J: TRBJ2-3; length: 15; V: TRBV30; D: TRBD2; DNA: TGTGCCTGGAGTAAAGCGGGGGTGAGGACAGATACGCAGTATTTT; CDR3: CAWSKAGVRTDTQYF
size: .; J: TRBJ1-4; length: 14; V: TRBV5-1; D: TRBD1; DNA: TGCGCCAGCAGCCCCAGGGGGAAAGGTGAAAAACTGTTTTTT; CDR3: CASSPRGKGEKLFF
size: .; J: TRBJ2-3; length: 17; V: TRBV11-2; D: TRBD2; DNA: TGTGCCAGCAGCTTAGTTTCGGGGGGGACAATCACAGATACGCAGTATTTT; CDR3: CASSLVSGGTITDTQYF
size: .; J: TRBJ2-5; length: 17; V: TRBV7-9; D: TRBD2; DNA: TGTGCCAGCAACCAAGCTGGGGTAGCGGGGGTACGAGAGACCCAGTACTTC; CDR3: CASNQAGVAGVRETQYF
size: once; J: TRBJ1-1; length: 14; V: TRBV19; D: TRBD1; DNA: TGTGCCAGCGGGACAGCCCAGGGGGGATCTGAAGCTTTCTTT; CDR3: CASGTAQGGSEAFF
size: .; J: TRBJ2-7; length: 15; V: TRBV11-2; D: .; DNA: TGTGCCAGCAGCTCCCCAGGGTCAGGGAAGCACGAGCAGTACTTC; CDR3: CASSSPGSGKHEQYF
size: once; J: TRBJ2-2; length: 17; V: TRBV19; D: .; DNA: TGTGCCAGTAGTGCGCGCCGGGGCGGGACGAACACCGGGGAGCTGTTTTTT; CDR3: CASSARRGGTNTGELFF
size: .; J: TRBJ2-3; length: 18; V: TRBV4-3; D: TRBD2; DNA: TGCGCCAGCAGCCAGACTAGCGGGGGCGACCATAGCACAGATACGCAGTATTTT; CDR3: CASSQTSGGDHSTDTQYF
size: .; J: TRBJ2-1; length: 12; V: TRBV12-3/TRBV12-4; D: TRBD2; DNA: TGTGCCAGCAGGCTTAGCGGGGGTGAGCAGTTCTTC; CDR3: CASRLSGGEQFF
size: .; J: TRBJ2-2; length: 13; V: TRBV7-3; D: .; DNA: TGTGCCAGCAGCTCCCACACCACCGGGGAGCTGTTTTTT; CDR3: CASSSHTTGELFF
size: few; J: TRBJ2-2; length: 14; V: TRBV7-2; D: .; DNA: TGTGCCAGCAGCTTAACGGGGAACAGGGGGGAGCTGTTTTTT; CDR3: CASSLTGNRGELFF
size: .; J: TRBJ2-1; length: 15; V: TRBV7-3; D: TRBD2; DNA: TGTGCCAGCAGCTTAGAGACGCGGGGGGTTGGTGAGCAGTTCTTC; CDR3: CASSLETRGVGEQFF
size: few; J: TRBJ1-2; length: 16; V: TRBV3-1/TRBV3-2; D: .; DNA: TGTGCCAGCAGCCAAGATACCCTTGGAGGGAACTATGGCTACACCTTC; CDR3: CASSQDTLGGNYGYTF
size: .; J: TRBJ2-5; length: 11; V: TRBV5-1; D: .; DNA: TGCGCCAGCAGCCACGGAGAGACCCAGTACTTC; CDR3: CASSHGETQYF
size: few; J: TRBJ2-7; length: 15; V: TRBV5-1; D: .; DNA: TGCGCCAGCAGCCCCACAACCGGCGGGGCCTACGAGCAGTACTTC; CDR3: CASSPTTGGAYEQYF
size: .; J: TRBJ1-1; length: 13; V: TRBV6-2/TRBV6-3; D: .; DNA: TGTGCCAGCAGTTACATTCGATCGGCCGGGGCTTTCTTT; CDR3: CASSYIRSAGAFF
size: .; J: TRBJ1-1; length: 14; V: TRBV5-1; D: TRBD1; DNA: TGCGCCAGCAGCTTACAGGGGCTAAGCACTGAAGCTTTCTTT; CDR3: CASSLQGLSTEAFF
size: .; J: TRBJ2-3; length: 18; V: TRBV7-6; D: .; DNA: TGTGCCAGCAGCTTAGGGGTTGCAAGGATAGCTAGCACAGATACGCAGTATTTT; CDR3: CASSLGVARIASTDTQYF
size: .; J: TRBJ2-3; length: 17; V: TRBV3-1/TRBV3-2; D: TRBD2; DNA: TGTGCCAGCAGCCAAGAGCTAGCGGGGGGGCAAACAGATACGCAGTATTTT; CDR3: CASSQELAGGQTDTQYF
size: .; J: TRBJ1-6; length: 14; V: TRBV30; D: .; DNA: TGTGCCTGGAGTGTATACAGTAATAATTCACCCCTCCACTTT; CDR3: CAWSVYSNNSPLHF
size: .; J: TRBJ1-6; length: 11; V: TRBV30; D: .; DNA: TGTGCCTGGACCCTTAATTCACCCCTCCACTTT; CDR3: CAWTLNSPLHF